This T cell receptor beta chain was captured in a study of T cells in Graves' hyperthyroidism and ophthalmopathy. Study summary: Once the initial diagnosis was made, peripheral blood was obtained before any treatment.

It was RNA transcripts that yielded the amplified TCR beta CDR3 regions. First-round RT-PCR of the TCR CDR3 relied on the HTBI primer set. In TCRdb, the multiplex PCR reads were re-called with MiXCR into one record per CDR3 protein. The top ten clones hold 9.5% to 13% of a sample with hundreds of thousands of distinct CDR3 sequences, 14% of them seen once. The V gene end was trimmed by 5 bases and the J gene end by 3 bases; junction bases not matched to a gene: 6. Germline loops: CDR1 SGHKS, CDR2 YYEKEE (reference sequence). This CDR3 contains 14 residues. Any patient presenting with uncontrolled infection, other autoimmune disease, pregnancy or lactation was left out. From 10 ml of fresh peripheral blood, PBMCs were isolated.

The sequenced sample consisted of blood. The sequence derives from a woman younger than 35 with Graves' hyperthyroidism. This sequence joins TRBV5-5 and TRBJ2-7; 9 bases fit TRBD2. CDR3 sequence: CASRYSGRGYEQYF. The CDR3 DNA is TGTGCCAGCAGATATAGCGGGAGAGGCTACGAGCAGTACTTC.